This T cell receptor (beta chain) is from a study of shared clonotypes between healthy human individuals. Only in-frame clones appear in the TCRdb table, and some are missing; sequencing was by immunoSEQ multiplex PCR. This table has approximately 2.3 million clones, 80% to 95% appearing once. V dropped 4 bases and J dropped 7 bases, with 13 bases sitting between them. CDR1 and CDR2 from the germline V gene are MGHDK and SYGVNS. The CDR3 runs to 13 residues. This rearrangement joins TRBV25-1 to TRBJ1-2; no clear D. The clonotype was recovered from a man aged 18 to 30 in good health. Some clones in this sample may be carry-over from other donors' samples. The sequenced sample was naive CD4+ T cells from PBMCs. Subset denoted: CD45RA+ positively selected. CDR3 nucleotides: TGTGCCAGCAGTGGACTTCCCCCTCTTGGCTACACCTTC. It is translated as CASSGLPPLGYTF.